This T cell receptor (beta chain) was recovered during a study of blood T cell repertoires in COVID-19. Study overall: COVID-19 samples from acute and convalescent phases originated in the United States, Italy and Spain. T cells, B-cell-depleted T cells, or PBMCs provided the cDNA or gDNA that served as material.

Sequencing used immunoSEQ multiplex PCR; TCRdb keeps in-frame clones, though not all of them. The sample carries 90,000 to 100,000 clones, 82% recorded once. Sample: peripheral blood. The TCR comes from a man at least 80 years old with acute or convalescent COVID-19.

The CDR3 DNA sequence: TGCGCCAGCAGCCCTCCGGTCGATAGCGAGGTTGGTGAGCAGTTCTTC. It specifies CASSPPVDSEVGEQFF. The gene calls are TRBV5-1 and TRBJ2-1; perhaps TRBD2 as D (5 bases). The CDR3 length is 16 residues. Germline V CDR1 and CDR2: SGHRS, YFSETQ. V was clipped by 4 bases and J by 9 bases, with 23 bases between them.